This T cell receptor beta chain is drawn from a study of blood T cell repertoires in COVID-19. In the original analysis: Amplification from reference gene primers served as the basis for estimated nucleated cell counts. Data came from immunoSEQ multiplex PCR; TCRdb stores just in-frame clones and leaves some out. V and J calls plus clone size are reproduced from that table; the DNA served to infer D and trimming. The sample yields under 450,000 clones, more than 75% seen once. The CDR3 loop spans 15 amino acids. Germline V gene sequence: CDR1 SNHLY, CDR2 FYNNEI. The J segment lost 6 bases and the V segment lost 6 bases, leaving 7 bases of the junction unmatched.

The clonotype originates from a man aged 25 to 45 who had recovered from COVID-19. The sequenced material came from PBMCs or T cells enriched from blood (not recorded which). The chain combines TRBV2 with TRBJ1-6, with 8 bases that match TRBD1. CDR3 sequence: CASRDGQGLNSPLHF. The CDR3 bases are TGTGCCAGCAGGGACGGACAGGGACTTAATTCACCCCTCCACTTT.